This is a list of T cell receptor beta chains from one sample in a study of siplizumab effects on memory and regulatory T cells. Clones were read by immunoSEQ multiplex PCR, and TCRdb kept only the in-frame ones, dropping some. The data show 70,000 or so clones, 88% seen once. Sample: Tregs sorted from blood. All receptors derive from a human donor in good health. Both conserved end residues are part of each CDR3. The order of the fields is CDR3 protein, CDR3 DNA, clone size, D gene, V gene, J gene. D genes are given only for firm matches. Where a row states a size, it is once, few, many or the class of an expanded clone; other rows omit it.

CASSLEVGVWEKLFF	TGTGCCAGCAGCTTAGAGGTGGGCGTGTGGGAAAAACTGTTTTTT	.	.	TRBV7-2	TRBJ1-4
CASSLPGRNTGELFF	TGTGCCAGCTCATTACCGGGACGCAACACCGGGGAGCTGTTTTTT	once	.	TRBV18	TRBJ2-2
CASSQGREGIYNEQFF	TGTGCCAGCAGCCAAGGGCGGGAGGGAATATACAATGAGCAGTTCTTC	.	TRBD2	TRBV4-2	TRBJ2-1
CASRLLGNEQFF	TGCGCCAGCAGGCTTCTGGGCAATGAGCAGTTCTTC	.	.	TRBV5-1	TRBJ2-1
CAWSVTNSYEQYF	TGTGCCTGGAGTGTTACTAATTCCTACGAGCAGTACTTC	.	.	TRBV30	TRBJ2-7
CAWSPPGGAGNTIYF	TGTGCCTGGAGTCCCCCCGGGGGGGCTGGAAACACCATATATTTT	once	.	TRBV30	TRBJ1-3
CASSERTSGAMLSTDTQYF	TGCGCCAGCAGTGAGCGGACTAGCGGAGCGATGCTTAGCACAGATACGCAGTATTTT	.	TRBD2	TRBV10-1	TRBJ2-3
CASSVGQLTEAFF	TGTGCCAGCAGCGTAGGGCAGCTCACTGAAGCTTTCTTT	.	.	TRBV9	TRBJ1-1
CASSLEGQYTDTQYF	TGTGCCAGCAGCTTAGAGGGACAGTACACAGATACGCAGTATTTT	.	TRBD1	TRBV7-8	TRBJ2-3
CASSRPGTGGRSPETQYF	TGTGCCAGCTCCCGTCCCGGGACAGGGGGCCGTTCCCCTGAGACCCAGTACTTC	.	TRBD1	TRBV18	TRBJ2-5
CASRPSGWVNHEQFF	TGTGCCAGCAGACCTAGCGGTTGGGTGAACCATGAGCAGTTCTTC	.	TRBD2	TRBV6-1	TRBJ2-1
CAWSVPGATNEKLFF	TGTGCCTGGAGTGTACCGGGGGCAACTAATGAAAAACTGTTTTTT	.	.	TRBV30	TRBJ1-4
CASSSLGLSYEQYF	TGTGCCAGCAGCTCCTTAGGCCTATCCTACGAGCAGTACTTC	.	.	TRBV7-2	TRBJ2-7
CASKGTGNTDTQYF	TGTGCCAGTAAGGGGACAGGGAACACAGATACGCAGTATTTT	once	TRBD1	TRBV19	TRBJ2-3